The TCR beta chain described here comes from a study of metastatic and nonmetastatic thyroid tumors (dated by TCRdb to about 2020). For context, the study as a whole: For patients with malignant and with benign thyroid disease, the researchers compared repertoires between peripheral blood samples and tumor or nodule tissue samples.

CDR1 and CDR2, per the germline V gene, are LGHNA and YSLEER. Taken from cysteine to phenylalanine, the CDR3 has 15 residues. Only the CDR3 DNA is retained, 45 bases long and in frame from the first base. Libraries were prepared through PCR. Sequencing used an Illumina HiSeq 4000. High-throughput sequencing was used to profile the TCR beta-chain CDR3 region of every patient. The study's processing was this. Drawing on CDR3 differences between clinicopathological groups, the researchers built a classifier meant to tell apart patients with distant-metastatic papillary thyroid cancer. Repertoire diversity was assessed with the Shannon index, and tumor-blood repertoire similarity with the Morisita-Horn index. TCRdb reanalyzed the raw reads on its own, using fastp at Q25 for trimming and MiXCR for clone calling, and kept in-frame beta chains. V and J calls and clone size were set by TCRdb, not the authors. Here the sample has about 42,000 clones; about 12% occur a single time. The top ten clonotypes cover 7% to 9.5% of the sample.

Broad study findings and their caveats: TCR beta diversity was reported as significantly higher in malignant tumors than in benign nodules, in both blood and tumor samples.

None of the patients had been given any treatment before thyroid surgery. Using T-cell receptor beta sequencing, the study looked back at clinical samples from patients collected from about 2011 to 2018. To note about this clone: Its binding antigen is unknown. A junction boundary mismatches the germline segment, possibly from a read error.

Recombination connected TRBV4-3 to TRBJ1-5, with the D gene not confidently named. Sample: blood. This TCR came from a male donor with papillary thyroid cancer or a benign thyroid nodule (not recorded which). Some clones in this sample may be carry-over from other donors' samples. The DNA sequence is given as TGCGCCAACAGCCAAGATCGATGGATAAAACAGCCCCAGCATTTT. It translates to CANSQDRWIKQPQHF.